This is a list of T cell receptor beta chains from one sample in a study of blood T cell repertoires in COVID-19. Clones were sequenced by immunoSEQ multiplex PCR, and TCRdb holds only the in-frame ones, with some missing. The sample has 60,000 to 70,000 clones; 75% to 90% are singletons. Sequencing was carried out using peripheral blood. The receptors stem from a man aged 40-49 years with COVID-19, enrolled during active disease. Both conserved end residues are part of each CDR3. D genes are given only for firm matches. Clone size appears in some rows only: once, few, many, or a class for an expanded clone.

D gene: TRBD2; J gene: TRBJ2-3; clone size: NA; V gene: TRBV9; CDR3 protein: CASSWGLAADTQYF; CDR3 DNA: TGTGCCAGCAGCTGGGGACTAGCGGCAGATACGCAGTATTTT
D gene: NA; J gene: TRBJ2-7; clone size: NA; V gene: TRBV1; CDR3 protein: CTSSQDNYEQYF; CDR3 DNA: TGCACCAGCAGCCAAGACAACTACGAGCAGTACTTC
D gene: TRBD1; J gene: TRBJ2-7; clone size: few; V gene: TRBV2; CDR3 protein: CASRPRQGAYEQYF; CDR3 DNA: TGTGCCAGCAGGCCTAGGCAGGGGGCCTACGAGCAGTACTTC
D gene: NA; J gene: TRBJ1-2; clone size: NA; V gene: TRBV15; CDR3 protein: CATSRDRNYGYTF; CDR3 DNA: TGTGCCACCAGCAGGGACAGAAACTATGGCTACACCTTC
D gene: TRBD1; J gene: TRBJ1-1; clone size: NA; V gene: TRBV10-2; CDR3 protein: CASSEVETGGFLEAFF; CDR3 DNA: TGCGCCAGCAGTGAGGTGGAGACAGGGGGCTTCCTGGAAGCTTTCTTT
D gene: TRBD1; J gene: TRBJ1-4; clone size: few; V gene: TRBV6-5; CDR3 protein: CASSSITGVEKLFF; CDR3 DNA: TGTGCCAGCAGTTCGATTACAGGGGTTGAAAAACTGTTTTTT
D gene: NA; J gene: TRBJ2-5; clone size: once; V gene: TRBV21-1; CDR3 protein: CAALRRSQETQYF; CDR3 DNA: TGTGCCGCCCTTCGGAGGAGCCAAGAGACCCAGTACTTC
D gene: NA; J gene: TRBJ2-1; clone size: NA; V gene: TRBV30; CDR3 protein: CAWSGGGSYNEQFF; CDR3 DNA: TGTGCCTGGAGCGGGGGTGGCTCCTACAATGAGCAGTTCTTC
D gene: TRBD1; J gene: TRBJ1-1; clone size: NA; V gene: TRBV18; CDR3 protein: CASSPDRVIGTEAFF; CDR3 DNA: TGTGCCAGCTCACCTGACAGGGTAATTGGTACTGAAGCTTTCTTT
D gene: NA; J gene: TRBJ1-3; clone size: medium-sized; V gene: TRBV4-1; CDR3 protein: CASSQDWDSGSGNTIYF; CDR3 DNA: TGCGCCAGCAGCCAAGATTGGGACTCCGGCTCTGGAAACACCATATATTTT
D gene: TRBD1; J gene: TRBJ2-5; clone size: NA; V gene: TRBV5-4; CDR3 protein: CASSKPGQGEKTQYF; CDR3 DNA: TGTGCCAGCAGCAAGCCGGGACAGGGGGAGAAGACCCAGTACTTC
D gene: TRBD2; J gene: TRBJ2-1; clone size: once; V gene: TRBV2; CDR3 protein: CASGKAGGLNEQFF; CDR3 DNA: TGTGCCAGCGGTAAAGCGGGGGGGCTAAATGAGCAGTTCTTC
D gene: NA; J gene: TRBJ2-5; clone size: NA; V gene: TRBV5-1; CDR3 protein: CASSSSQGIWETQYF; CDR3 DNA: TGCGCCAGCAGCTCCTCACAGGGAATATGGGAGACCCAGTACTTC
D gene: TRBD1; J gene: TRBJ1-6; clone size: once; V gene: TRBV5-6; CDR3 protein: CASSLGQGHNSPLHF; CDR3 DNA: TGTGCCAGCAGCTTGGGACAGGGGCATAATTCACCCCTCCACTTT
D gene: NA; J gene: TRBJ2-7; clone size: NA; V gene: TRBV28; CDR3 protein: CASSFYDTTYEQYF; CDR3 DNA: TGTGCCAGCAGTTTCTACGACACGACCTACGAGCAGTACTTC
D gene: TRBD1; J gene: TRBJ2-5; clone size: NA; V gene: TRBV19; CDR3 protein: CASSLGQEQTQYF; CDR3 DNA: TGTGCCAGTAGCCTAGGACAGGAACAGACCCAGTACTTC
D gene: TRBD1; J gene: TRBJ1-4; clone size: NA; V gene: TRBV9; CDR3 protein: CASSPLQGAGEKLFF; CDR3 DNA: TGTGCCAGCAGCCCGTTACAGGGGGCGGGCGAAAAACTGTTTTTT
D gene: NA; J gene: TRBJ1-3; clone size: NA; V gene: TRBV30; CDR3 protein: CAWMRGGNTIYF; CDR3 DNA: TGTGCCTGGATGCGGGGAGGAAACACCATATATTTT
D gene: TRBD2; J gene: TRBJ2-2; clone size: NA; V gene: TRBV13; CDR3 protein: CASSLGRAGGPPGELFF; CDR3 DNA: TGTGCCAGCAGCTTAGGCCGAGCGGGGGGGCCTCCCGGGGAGCTGTTTTTT
D gene: NA; J gene: TRBJ2-3; clone size: few; V gene: TRBV5-4; CDR3 protein: CASGARTDTQYF; CDR3 DNA: TGTGCCAGCGGGGCGAGGACAGATACGCAGTATTTT
D gene: TRBD2; J gene: TRBJ2-1; clone size: once; V gene: TRBV7-9; CDR3 protein: CASSRSGGAHNEQFF; CDR3 DNA: TGTGCCAGCAGTCGTAGCGGGGGGGCCCACAATGAGCAGTTCTTC
D gene: TRBD1; J gene: TRBJ1-2; clone size: NA; V gene: TRBV29-1; CDR3 protein: CSVPKGSGQGADGYTF; CDR3 DNA: TGCAGCGTTCCCAAAGGGTCGGGACAGGGGGCCGATGGCTACACCTTC
D gene: NA; J gene: TRBJ2-2; clone size: NA; V gene: TRBV14; CDR3 protein: CASSQYRQTGELFF; CDR3 DNA: TGTGCCAGCAGCCAGTACAGGCAAACCGGGGAGCTGTTTTTT
D gene: NA; J gene: TRBJ2-7; clone size: NA; V gene: TRBV11-1; CDR3 protein: CASSFNGNEQYF; CDR3 DNA: TGTGCCAGCAGCTTCAACGGGAACGAGCAGTACTTC
D gene: NA; J gene: TRBJ2-3; clone size: NA; V gene: TRBV4-1; CDR3 protein: CASSHRVPDTQYF; CDR3 DNA: TGCGCCAGCAGCCACAGGGTCCCAGATACGCAGTATTTT
D gene: NA; J gene: TRBJ2-5; clone size: NA; V gene: TRBV15; CDR3 protein: CATSFGGGQETQYF; CDR3 DNA: TGTGCCACCAGCTTTGGAGGCGGACAAGAGACCCAGTACTTC
D gene: TRBD1; J gene: TRBJ2-1; clone size: NA; V gene: TRBV19; CDR3 protein: CASSILQGSSYNEQFF; CDR3 DNA: TGTGCCAGTAGTATACTACAGGGGAGCTCCTACAATGAGCAGTTCTTC
D gene: NA; J gene: TRBJ2-3; clone size: NA; V gene: TRBV24-1; CDR3 protein: CATSDPAGGGDTQYF; CDR3 DNA: TGTGCCACCAGTGACCCTGCAGGGGGAGGAGATACGCAGTATTTT
D gene: TRBD2; J gene: TRBJ2-3; clone size: NA; V gene: TRBV9; CDR3 protein: CASSASGGQGDTQYF; CDR3 DNA: TGTGCCAGCAGCGCCTCGGGGGGGCAGGGAGATACGCAGTATTTT
D gene: NA; J gene: TRBJ1-4; clone size: few; V gene: TRBV6-6; CDR3 protein: CASGRDVEKLFF; CDR3 DNA: TGTGCCAGCGGGAGGGATGTGGAAAAACTGTTTTTT
D gene: TRBD1; J gene: TRBJ1-2; clone size: NA; V gene: TRBV3-1/TRBV3-2; CDR3 protein: CASSPGTGRGYTF; CDR3 DNA: TGTGCCAGCAGCCCCGGGACAGGGAGGGGCTACACCTTC
D gene: NA; J gene: TRBJ2-7; clone size: NA; V gene: TRBV25-1; CDR3 protein: CASSENAGNEQYF; CDR3 DNA: TGTGCCAGCAGTGAGAACGCAGGGAACGAGCAGTACTTC
D gene: NA; J gene: TRBJ1-6; clone size: NA; V gene: TRBV3-1/TRBV3-2; CDR3 protein: CASSQDQGRSYNSPLHF; CDR3 DNA: TGTGCCAGCAGCCAAGATCAGGGCAGATCCTATAATTCACCCCTCCACTTT
D gene: TRBD1; J gene: TRBJ1-1; clone size: NA; V gene: TRBV6-5; CDR3 protein: CASESRQGARTEAFF; CDR3 DNA: TGTGCCAGCGAGTCAAGACAGGGGGCGAGGACTGAAGCTTTCTTT
D gene: NA; J gene: TRBJ2-3; clone size: once; V gene: TRBV3-1/TRBV3-2; CDR3 protein: CASSQDRMTDYTDTQYF; CDR3 DNA: TGTGCCAGCAGCCAAGACCGGATGACCGACTACACAGATACGCAGTATTTT
D gene: NA; J gene: TRBJ1-6; clone size: NA; V gene: TRBV2; CDR3 protein: CASSRQQAYNSPLHF; CDR3 DNA: TGTGCCAGCAGCAGACAGCAGGCCTATAATTCACCCCTCCACTTT
D gene: TRBD1; J gene: TRBJ1-1; clone size: NA; V gene: TRBV19; CDR3 protein: CASSRGQGANTEAFF; CDR3 DNA: TGTGCCAGTAGTAGGGGACAGGGCGCGAACACTGAAGCTTTCTTT
D gene: NA; J gene: TRBJ2-1; clone size: NA; V gene: TRBV29-1; CDR3 protein: CSVTGKGLNEQFF; CDR3 DNA: TGCAGCGTGACGGGTAAGGGACTCAATGAGCAGTTCTTC
D gene: NA; J gene: TRBJ1-5; clone size: NA; V gene: TRBV7-9; CDR3 protein: CASSRIGDQPQHF; CDR3 DNA: TGTGCCAGCAGCCGAATAGGAGATCAGCCCCAGCATTTT
D gene: NA; J gene: TRBJ2-5; clone size: NA; V gene: TRBV9; CDR3 protein: CASSVGGTETQYF; CDR3 DNA: TGTGCCAGCAGCGTCGGGGGAACGGAGACCCAGTACTTC
D gene: TRBD1; J gene: TRBJ2-1; clone size: NA; V gene: TRBV2; CDR3 protein: CASSGDSYYNEQFF; CDR3 DNA: TGTGCCAGCAGTGGGGACAGTTACTACAATGAGCAGTTCTTC
D gene: TRBD1; J gene: TRBJ1-1; clone size: NA; V gene: TRBV11-3; CDR3 protein: CASGDREDAEAFF; CDR3 DNA: TGTGCCAGCGGGGACAGGGAGGATGCTGAAGCTTTCTTT
D gene: TRBD1; J gene: TRBJ1-1; clone size: NA; V gene: TRBV19; CDR3 protein: CASRDGQGETEAFF; CDR3 DNA: TGTGCCAGTAGAGACGGACAGGGAGAGACTGAAGCTTTCTTT
D gene: NA; J gene: TRBJ1-1; clone size: NA; V gene: TRBV19; CDR3 protein: CASTVGVGRNTEAFF; CDR3 DNA: TGTGCCAGTACCGTCGGGGTAGGCCGGAACACTGAAGCTTTCTTT
D gene: NA; J gene: TRBJ2-7; clone size: NA; V gene: TRBV11-2; CDR3 protein: CASSPGTTIFYEQYF; CDR3 DNA: TGTGCCAGCAGCCCCGGGACAACCATTTTCTACGAGCAGTACTTC
D gene: TRBD2; J gene: TRBJ2-3; clone size: NA; V gene: TRBV6-1; CDR3 protein: CASSGFVAGGLTDTQYF; CDR3 DNA: TGTGCCAGCAGTGGTTTTGTAGCGGGGGGCCTGACGGATACGCAGTATTTT
D gene: TRBD1; J gene: TRBJ2-5; clone size: NA; V gene: TRBV2; CDR3 protein: CASSGGTGEETQYF; CDR3 DNA: TGTGCCAGCAGTGGGGGGACAGGAGAAGAGACCCAGTACTTC
D gene: NA; J gene: TRBJ2-3; clone size: NA; V gene: TRBV7-8; CDR3 protein: CASSPRESGTDTQYF; CDR3 DNA: TGTGCCAGCAGCCCTAGGGAGTCGGGCACAGATACGCAGTATTTT
D gene: TRBD2; J gene: TRBJ2-3; clone size: NA; V gene: TRBV3-1/TRBV3-2; CDR3 protein: CASSLESSGGDTQYF; CDR3 DNA: TGTGCCAGCAGCCTAGAGTCTAGCGGGGGAGATACGCAGTATTTT
D gene: NA; J gene: TRBJ2-3; clone size: NA; V gene: TRBV18; CDR3 protein: CASSTGDTQYF; CDR3 DNA: TGTGCCAGCTCCACTGGAGATACGCAGTATTTT
D gene: NA; J gene: TRBJ2-3; clone size: NA; V gene: TRBV5-4; CDR3 protein: CASSGAGLGTDTQYF; CDR3 DNA: TGTGCCAGCAGCGGGGCTGGGTTGGGCACAGATACGCAGTATTTT
D gene: TRBD1; J gene: TRBJ1-4; clone size: NA; V gene: TRBV6-5; CDR3 protein: CASGPGQDREKLFF; CDR3 DNA: TGTGCCAGTGGACCGGGACAGGACCGTGAAAAACTGTTTTTT
D gene: NA; J gene: TRBJ2-5; clone size: NA; V gene: TRBV25-1; CDR3 protein: CASSDSGWETQYF; CDR3 DNA: TGTGCCAGCAGTGACTCAGGGTGGGAGACCCAGTACTTC
D gene: TRBD1; J gene: TRBJ2-1; clone size: few; V gene: TRBV2; CDR3 protein: CATRGLEKFF; CDR3 DNA: TGTGCCACTAGGGGGCTAGAGAAATTCTTC